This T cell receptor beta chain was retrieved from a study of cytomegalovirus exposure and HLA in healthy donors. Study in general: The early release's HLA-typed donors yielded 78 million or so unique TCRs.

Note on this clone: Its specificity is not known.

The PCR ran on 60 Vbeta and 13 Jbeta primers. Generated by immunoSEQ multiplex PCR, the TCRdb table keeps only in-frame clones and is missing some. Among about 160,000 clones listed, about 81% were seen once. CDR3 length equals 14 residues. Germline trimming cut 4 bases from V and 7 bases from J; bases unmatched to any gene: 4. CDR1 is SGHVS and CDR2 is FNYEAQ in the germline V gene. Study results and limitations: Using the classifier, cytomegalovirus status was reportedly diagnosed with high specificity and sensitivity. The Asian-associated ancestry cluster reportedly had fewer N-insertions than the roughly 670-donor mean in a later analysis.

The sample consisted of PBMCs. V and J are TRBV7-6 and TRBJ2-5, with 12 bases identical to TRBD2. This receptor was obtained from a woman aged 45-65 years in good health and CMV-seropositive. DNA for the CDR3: TGTGCCAGCAGCTCTAGCGGGGGGGCTGGGACCCAGTACTTC. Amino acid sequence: CASSSSGGAGTQYF.